Described below is a single T cell receptor beta chain sequence and its context. No antigen is known for it. Germline assignment: CDR1 SGHTA and CDR2 FQGNSA. Deletions cut 2 bases from V and 6 bases from J, with 16 bases between. The CDR3 is 15 amino acids. The diagnostic colonoscopy in ulcerative colitis patients preceded any immunosuppressive treatment. This record comes from a study of pediatric ulcerative colitis. At the level of the study: Most patients had pancolitis, and two had left-sided colitis.

TCRdb's copy holds only in-frame clones and misses some; the assay was immunoSEQ multiplex PCR. The data show 60,000 to 75,000 clones, 77% seen once. Study results and caveats: Substantially fewer templates came from a couple of patients' blood samples. Blood-rectal clonal overlap within each person was significantly higher in ulcerative colitis patients than controls.

The chain is built from TRBV7-2 and TRBJ1-2; D remains unclear. Source material: blood. This TCR derives from a boy between 10 and 17 years old with moderate ulcerative colitis. CDR3 loop: CASSLPWGSEDGYTF. The CDR3 region has the DNA TGTGCCAGCAGCTTACCCTGGGGATCCGAAGATGGCTACACCTTC. Filled out from reference TRBV7-2 and TRBJ1-2, the complete variable domain reads GAGVSQSPSNKVTEKGKDVELRCDPISGHTALYWYRQSLGQGLEFLIYFQGNSAPDKSGLPSDRFSAERTGGSVSTLTIQRTQQEDSAVYLCASSLPWGSEDGYTFGSGTRLTVV.